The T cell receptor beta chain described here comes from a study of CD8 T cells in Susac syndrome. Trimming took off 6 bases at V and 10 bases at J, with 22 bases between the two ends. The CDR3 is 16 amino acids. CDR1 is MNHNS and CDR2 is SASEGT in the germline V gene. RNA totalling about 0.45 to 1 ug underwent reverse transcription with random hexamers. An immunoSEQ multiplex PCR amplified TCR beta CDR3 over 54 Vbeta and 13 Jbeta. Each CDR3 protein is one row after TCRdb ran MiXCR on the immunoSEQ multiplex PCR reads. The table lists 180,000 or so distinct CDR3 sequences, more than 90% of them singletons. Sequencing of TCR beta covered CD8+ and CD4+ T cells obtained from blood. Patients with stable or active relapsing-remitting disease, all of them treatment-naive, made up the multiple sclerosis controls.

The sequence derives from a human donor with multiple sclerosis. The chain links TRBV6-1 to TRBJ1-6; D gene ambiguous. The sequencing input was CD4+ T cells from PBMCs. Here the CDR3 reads CASSDWTRGMRSPLHF. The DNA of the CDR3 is TGTGCCAGCAGCGACTGGACCCGGGGTATGAGATCACCCCTCCACTTT.